This T cell receptor beta chain was identified in a study of T-cell memory formation after mild COVID-19. At the level of the study: Largely donor-specific TCR clusters were found.

Researchers used 5'RACE with constant-segment primers to make TCR alpha and TCR beta cDNA libraries that carry sample barcodes and UMIs. In TCRdb, the 5' RACE reads were re-called with MiXCR into one record per CDR3 protein. The table records hundreds of thousands of distinct CDR3 sequences, 15% to 20% of them present only once. The V end was cut by 4 bases, the J end by 1 base, with 11 bases between. The CDR3 consists of 13 residues. The V gene's germline CDR1 is DFQATT and CDR2 SNEGSKA (reference sequence). For this clonotype: Antigen specificity is unknown.

Study-level points and caveats: Still unconfirmed is whether the second-wave clones peaking on day 37 recognized SARS-CoV-2. The CD4+ clones that contracted clustered mainly within CM and EM, and the CD8+ clones concentrated in EMRA.

The sample comprised PBMCs or a T cell subset sorted from them (not recorded which). This TCR was sampled from a man aged 18 to 29 who had mild COVID-19 (a few samples of this study predate the infection). Cell type and time point are not known. This chain connects TRBV20-1 to TRBJ2-7; a possible D gene is TRBD2 (6 bases). The CDR3 DNA reads as TGCAGTGCTATGCAGGGACTTTCCTACGAGCAGTACTTC. Encoded protein: CSAMQGLSYEQYF.